The 19 T cell receptor beta chains below were found in one sample sequenced in a study of vaccination effects on CD4 cells after COVID-19. Their target antigens are unknown. Clones were sequenced by immunoSEQ multiplex PCR, and TCRdb holds only the in-frame ones, with some missing. The sample lists approximately 54,000 clones, 75% to 90% occurring once. Viral peptide pool expansion of antigen-specific CD4+ T cells preceded sequencing in the ViraFEST assay. With approximately 9 days of culture completed, CD4+ T cells were isolated. Sequencing used CD4+ T cells from PBMCs cultured with HCoV-229E spike peptides, obtained before COVID-19 vaccination. These receptor sequences come from a human donor who received a COVID-19 vaccine.

The gene calls are TRBV28 and TRBJ2-4; TRBD1 matches 9 bases. Germline CDR1 and CDR2: MDHEN and SYDVKM. Germline trimming cut 5 bases from V and 9 bases from J; bases unmatched to any gene: 5. This CDR3 contains 13 residues. The CDR3 DNA reads TGTGCCAGCAGTACAACAGGGGGCCTCATTCAGTACTTC. This gives the protein CASSTTGGLIQYF.

The gene calls are TRBV5-1 and TRBJ1-6; 7 positions match TRBD1. The CDR3 covers 15 residues. Germline V CDR1 and CDR2: SGHRS, YFSETQ. The V segment lost 0 bases and the J segment 10 bases; nucleotides outside the gene matches: 7. CDR3 loop: CASSLGQGEASPLHF. The CDR3, as DNA: TGCGCCAGCAGCTTGGGACAGGGCGAGGCCTCACCCCTCCACTTT. Supplemented by reference TRBV5-1 and TRBJ1-6, the full variable domain reads KAGVTQTPRYLIKTRGQQVTLSCSPISGHRSVSWYQQTPGQGLQFLFEYFSETQRNKGNFPGRFSGRQFSNSRSEMNVSTLELGDSALYLCASSLGQGEASPLHFGNGTRLTVT.

The chain is built from TRBV6-1 and TRBJ1-6; D uncertain. V lost 1 base to trimming and J lost 5 bases, with 12 bases between them. The germline CDR1 and CDR2 sequences are MNHNS and SASEGT. The CDR3 loop spans 16 amino acids. The CDR3 is CASSEVSRPNNSPLHF. For the CDR3, the DNA is TGTGCCAGCAGTGAAGTATCGAGACCAAATAATTCACCCCTCCACTTT.

This clone was counted once. The chain is built from TRBV30 and TRBJ1-3; D possibly corresponds to TRBD1 (5 bases). The CDR3 has 15 residues. Germline V gene data show CDR1 as GTSNPN and CDR2 as SVGIG (reference sequence). V shed 5 bases and J shed 0 bases, with 14 bases lying between them. The chain's CDR3 is CAWDRTLPSGNTIYF. CDR3 coding DNA: TGTGCCTGGGACAGAACCCTACCCTCTGGAAACACCATATATTTT.

This clone was seen a handful of times. The chain has TRBV6-5 and TRBJ2-1, with 12 bases lining up with TRBD2. The CDR3 loop spans 15 amino acids. Trimming at V came to 6 bases and at J to 2 bases, leaving 2 bases not matched to a gene. Germline loops: CDR1 MNHEY, CDR2 SVGAGI. DNA for the CDR3: TGTGCCAGCAGGCGACTAGCGGGGGCCTACAATGAGCAGTTCTTC. This gives the protein CASRRLAGAYNEQFF.

The V and J genes are TRBV24-1 and TRBJ2-1, with no clear D. In germline, CDR1 is KGHDR, CDR2 SFDVKD. Trimming stripped 7 bases from V and 4 bases from J, with 7 bases between. The CDR3 length is 12 residues. CDR3 sequence: CATSQQYNEQFF. As DNA, the CDR3 is TGTGCCACCAGCCAACAGTACAATGAGCAGTTCTTC.

This clone turned up a few times. The CDR3 region has the DNA TGCGCCAGCAGAGACCAGGGAGGGGAAAAACTGTTTTTT. Encoded protein: CASRDQGGEKLFF. J is TRBJ1-4 and V is TRBV5-1; D is perhaps TRBD1 (5 bases). Germline CDR1 is SGHRS and CDR2 is YFSETQ. This CDR3 has 13 residues. V lost 5 bases to trimming and J lost 8 bases, with 13 bases between them.

The rearrangement links TRBV3-1 (or the pseudogene TRBV3-2) to TRBJ2-7; D perhaps matches TRBD2 (5 bases). The ends were cut back, 5 bases at V and 6 bases at J, with 14 bases in the middle. This CDR3 has 13 amino acids. Germline V gene data show CDR1 as LGHDT and CDR2 as YNNKEL (reference sequence). CDR3: CASSNLVGGEQYV. Written as DNA, the CDR3 is TGTGCCAGCAGCAACCTAGTTGGAGGCGAGCAGTACGTC.

The chain is built from TRBV10-2 and TRBJ2-5; TRBD1 aligns across 8 bases. The CDR3 loop spans 13 amino acids. After removal of 5 bases from V and 6 bases from J, the junction contained 5 bases not matched to a gene. Germline V CDR1 and CDR2: WSHSY, SAAADI. The CDR3 sequence is CASSQGAQKTQYF. In DNA, the CDR3 is TGCGCCAGCAGTCAGGGGGCCCAGAAGACCCAGTACTTC.

The chain joins TRBV7-3 to TRBJ1-1; D perhaps matches TRBD1 (6 bases). V lost 8 bases to trimming and J lost 1 base, with 14 bases between them. The germline CDR1 and CDR2 sequences are SGHTA and FQGTGA. The length of the CDR3 is 14 residues. The CDR3 DNA sequence: TGTGCCAGCCGGGGGGGGCCGACGAACACTGAAGCTTTCTTT. It codes for CASRGGPTNTEAFF.

The CDR3 sequence: CASSGRGPEAFF. The CDR3, as DNA: TGTGCCAGCAGCGGCAGGGGACCTGAAGCTTTCTTT. J is TRBJ1-1 and V is TRBV11-2; possibly TRBD1 for D (6 bases). The CDR3 is made up of 12 amino acids. Germline loops: CDR1 SGHAT, CDR2 FQNNGV. V was shortened by 5 bases and J by 6 bases, with 10 bases between the two germline ends.

The CDR3 sequence is CASSQTTGAYEQYV. DNA of the CDR3: TGTGCCAGCAGCCAGACGACAGGGGCCTACGAGCAGTACGTC. The rearrangement links TRBV4-2 to TRBJ2-7; 8 bases fit TRBD1. Germline trimming cut 3 bases from V and 2 bases from J; bases unmatched to any gene: 3. The CDR3 has 14 residues. Germline-derived CDR1 and CDR2 are LGHNA and YNFKEQ.

The chain combines TRBV2 with TRBJ2-5; maybe TRBD2 (7 bases). Germline CDR1 reads SNHLY; CDR2 reads FYNNEI. V dropped 10 bases and J dropped 2 bases, with 11 bases sitting between them. CDR3 length: 12 residues. CDR3 coding DNA: TGTGCCACCGGGGGGACACAAGAGACCCAGTACTTC. Translation: CATGGTQETQYF.

J is TRBJ1-1 and V is TRBV28; D possibly corresponds to TRBD1 (6 bases). This CDR3 has 15 amino acids. Germline V gives CDR1 MDHEN, CDR2 SYDVKM. Between the trimmed V and J ends, which lost 4 bases and 3 bases, there was a span of 15 bases. CDR3 sequence: CASSSPTAGDTEAFF. The CDR3 DNA is TGTGCCAGCAGTTCGCCCACGGCAGGGGACACTGAAGCTTTCTTT.

The chain uses TRBV21-1 and TRBJ2-1. TRBV21-1 is termed a pseudogene. CDR3 size: 13 residues. CDR3 DNA sequence: TGTGCCAGCAGTACGTCCACCTACAATGAGCAGTTCTTC. Translation: CASSTSTYNEQFF.

This chain connects TRBV14 to TRBJ2-3, with TRBD1 identical over 7 bases. Losses at the gene ends were 4 bases for V and 1 base for J; bases not matched to a gene: 8. The CDR3 is made up of 16 amino acids. In germline, CDR1 is SGHDN, CDR2 FVKESK. CDR3 in amino acids: CASSLHRGLGTDTQYF. CDR3 DNA sequence: TGTGCCAGCAGCCTACACAGGGGTTTGGGCACAGATACGCAGTATTTT.

The chain is built from TRBV7-2 and TRBJ1-2; tentatively, D is TRBD1 (5 bases). This CDR3 has 15 residues. From germline, CDR1 is SGHTA and CDR2 FQGNSA. The V end lost 5 bases, the J end lost 4 bases, and 17 bases lay between the germline ends. The CDR3 protein is CASSPQGGLGYGYTF. In DNA form, the CDR3 reads TGTGCCAGCAGCCCTCAGGGAGGGCTCGGCTATGGCTACACCTTC.

V and J are TRBV3-1 (or the pseudogene TRBV3-2) and TRBJ2-5, with a possible D match to TRBD2 (6 bases). In germline, CDR1 is LGHDT, CDR2 YNNKEL (reference sequence). The CDR3 runs to 16 residues. The V and J ends lost 3 bases and 5 bases respectively, with 19 bases between them. CDR3 sequence reads: CASSHRRGLLGETQYF. CDR3 nucleotides: TGTGCCAGCAGCCACAGACGGGGACTCCTGGGGGAGACCCAGTACTTC.

The gene calls are TRBV10-1 and TRBJ2-2; D possibly corresponds to TRBD2 (6 bases). This CDR3 has 16 residues. Trimming took 4 bases from V and 0 from J, leaving 12 bases between them. The germline V gene has CDR1 WNHNN and CDR2 SYGVQD (reference sequence). Written as DNA, the CDR3 is TGCGCCAGCAGTGGGATCGGGGGACCGAACACCGGGGAGCTGTTTTTT. This encodes CASSGIGGPNTGELFF.